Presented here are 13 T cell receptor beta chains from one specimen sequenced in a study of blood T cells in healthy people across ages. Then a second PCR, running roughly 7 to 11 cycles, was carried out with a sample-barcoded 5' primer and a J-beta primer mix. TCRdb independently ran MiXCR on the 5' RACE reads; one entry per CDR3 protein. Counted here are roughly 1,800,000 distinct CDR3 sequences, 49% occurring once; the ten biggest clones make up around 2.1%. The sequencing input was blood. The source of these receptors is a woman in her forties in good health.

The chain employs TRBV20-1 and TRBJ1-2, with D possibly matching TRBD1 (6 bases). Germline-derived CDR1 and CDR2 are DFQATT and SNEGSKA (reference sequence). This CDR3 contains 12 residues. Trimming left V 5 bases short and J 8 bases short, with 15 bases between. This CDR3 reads CSASTPRGGYTF. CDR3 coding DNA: TGCAGTGCTTCCACGCCCAGGGGCGGCTACACCTTC.

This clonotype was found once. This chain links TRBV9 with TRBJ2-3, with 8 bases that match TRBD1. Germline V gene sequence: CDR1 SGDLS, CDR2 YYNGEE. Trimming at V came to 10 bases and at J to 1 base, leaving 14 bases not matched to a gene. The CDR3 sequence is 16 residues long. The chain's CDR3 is CAGSRDRGTGTDTQYF. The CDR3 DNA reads TGTGCCGGCTCCCGAGACAGGGGTACAGGCACAGATACGCAGTATTTT.

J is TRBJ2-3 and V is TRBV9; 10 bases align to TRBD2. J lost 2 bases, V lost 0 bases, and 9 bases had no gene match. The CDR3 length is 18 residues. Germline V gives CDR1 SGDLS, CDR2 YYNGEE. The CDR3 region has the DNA TGTGCCAGCAGCGTAGGGCTAGCGGGGGAGACCTTCACAGATACGCAGTATTTT. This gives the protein CASSVGLAGETFTDTQYF.

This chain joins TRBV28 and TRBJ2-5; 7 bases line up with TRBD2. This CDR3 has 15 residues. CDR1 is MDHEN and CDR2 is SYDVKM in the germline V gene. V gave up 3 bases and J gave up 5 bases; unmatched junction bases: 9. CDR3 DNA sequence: TGTGCCAGCAGTTTTGGCCCGATCGGGGGGGAGACCCAGTACTTC. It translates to CASSFGPIGGETQYF.

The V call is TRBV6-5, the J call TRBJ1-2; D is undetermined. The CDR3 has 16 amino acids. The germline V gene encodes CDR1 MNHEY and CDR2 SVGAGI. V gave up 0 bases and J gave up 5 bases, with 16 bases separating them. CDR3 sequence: CASSYSQERAVYGYTF. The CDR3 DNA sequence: TGTGCCAGCAGTTACTCACAAGAACGTGCAGTTTATGGCTACACCTTC.

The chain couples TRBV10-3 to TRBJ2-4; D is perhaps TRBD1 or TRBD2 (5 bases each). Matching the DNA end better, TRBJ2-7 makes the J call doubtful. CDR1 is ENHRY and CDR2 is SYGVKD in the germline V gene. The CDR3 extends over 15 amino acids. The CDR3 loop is CAISEVKGTEYEQYF. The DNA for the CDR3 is TGTGCCATCAGTGAGGTGAAGGGGACGGAATACGAGCAGTACTTC.

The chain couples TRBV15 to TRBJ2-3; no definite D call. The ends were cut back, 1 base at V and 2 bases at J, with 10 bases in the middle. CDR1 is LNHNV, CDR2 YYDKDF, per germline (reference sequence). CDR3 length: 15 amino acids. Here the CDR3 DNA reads TGTGCCACCAGCAGAGCACTGGTGATCACAGATACGCAGTATTTT. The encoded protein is CATSRALVITDTQYF.

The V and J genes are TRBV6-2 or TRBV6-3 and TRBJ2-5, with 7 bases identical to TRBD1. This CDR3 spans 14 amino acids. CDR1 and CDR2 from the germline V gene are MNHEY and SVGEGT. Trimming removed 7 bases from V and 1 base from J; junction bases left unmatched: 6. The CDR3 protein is CASTRDSFQETQYF. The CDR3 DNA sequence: TGTGCCAGCACCCGGGACAGTTTCCAAGAGACCCAGTACTTC.

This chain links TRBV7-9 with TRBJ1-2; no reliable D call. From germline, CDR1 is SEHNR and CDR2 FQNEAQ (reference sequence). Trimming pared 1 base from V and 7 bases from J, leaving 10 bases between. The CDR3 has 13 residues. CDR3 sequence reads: CASSLGTVVGYTF. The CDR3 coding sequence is TGTGCCAGCAGCTTAGGCACAGTAGTTGGCTACACCTTC. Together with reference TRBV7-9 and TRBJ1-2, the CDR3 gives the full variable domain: DTGVSQNPRHKITKRGQNVTFRCDPISEHNRLYWYRQTLGQGPEFLTYFQNEAQLEKSRLLSDRFSAERPKGSFSTLEIQRTEQGDSAMYLCASSLGTVVGYTFGSGTRLTVV.

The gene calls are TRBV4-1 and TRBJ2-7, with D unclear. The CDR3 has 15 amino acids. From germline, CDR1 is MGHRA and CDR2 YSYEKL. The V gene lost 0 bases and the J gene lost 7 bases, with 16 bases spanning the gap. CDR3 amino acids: CASSQEGLGAREQYF. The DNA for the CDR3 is TGCGCCAGCAGCCAAGAAGGATTGGGCGCTAGGGAGCAGTACTTC.

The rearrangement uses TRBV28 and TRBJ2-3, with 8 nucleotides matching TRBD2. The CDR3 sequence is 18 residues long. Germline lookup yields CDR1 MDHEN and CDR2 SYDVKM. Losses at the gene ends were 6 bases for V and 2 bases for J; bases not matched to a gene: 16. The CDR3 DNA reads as TGTGCCAGCAGCAAGGAAGTGAAGCGGGGGAAAAACACAGATACGCAGTATTTT. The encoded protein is CASSKEVKRGKNTDTQYF.

The CDR3 region is CSARGHSSNIEAFF. CDR3 sequence (DNA): TGCAGTGCTAGAGGGCACAGCTCCAATATTGAAGCTTTCTTT. The V gene is TRBV20-1, the J gene TRBJ1-1; no firm D call. Germline V gene sequence: CDR1 DFQATT, CDR2 SNEGSKA (reference sequence). The CDR3 has 14 residues. The V gene lost 1 base and the J gene lost 7 bases, with 16 bases spanning the gap.

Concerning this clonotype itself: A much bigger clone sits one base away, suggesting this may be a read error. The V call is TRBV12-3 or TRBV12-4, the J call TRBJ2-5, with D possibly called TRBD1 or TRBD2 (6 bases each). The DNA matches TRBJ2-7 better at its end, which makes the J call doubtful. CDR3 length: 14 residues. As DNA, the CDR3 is TGTGCCAGCAGTGCGGGACATAGGTCCCACGAGCAGTACTTC. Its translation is CASSAGHRSHEQYF.